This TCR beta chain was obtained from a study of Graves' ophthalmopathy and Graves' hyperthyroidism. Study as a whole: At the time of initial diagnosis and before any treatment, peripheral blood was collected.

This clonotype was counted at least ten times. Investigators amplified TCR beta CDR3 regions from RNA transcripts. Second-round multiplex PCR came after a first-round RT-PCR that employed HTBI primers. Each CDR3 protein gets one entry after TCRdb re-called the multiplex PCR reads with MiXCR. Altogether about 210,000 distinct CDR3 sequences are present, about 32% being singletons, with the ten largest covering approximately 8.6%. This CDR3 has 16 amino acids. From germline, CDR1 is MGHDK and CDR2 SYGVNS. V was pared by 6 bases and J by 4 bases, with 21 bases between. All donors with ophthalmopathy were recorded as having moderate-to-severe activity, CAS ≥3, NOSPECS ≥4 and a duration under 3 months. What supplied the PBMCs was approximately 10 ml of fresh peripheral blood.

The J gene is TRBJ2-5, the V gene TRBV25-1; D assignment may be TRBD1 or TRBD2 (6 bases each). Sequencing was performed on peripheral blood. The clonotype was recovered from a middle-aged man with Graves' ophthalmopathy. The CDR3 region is CASSNSAAGGGETQYF. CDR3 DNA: TGTGCCAGCAGCAACTCCGCCGCCGGAGGGGGAGAGACCCAGTACTTC. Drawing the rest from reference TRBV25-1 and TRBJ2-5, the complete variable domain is EADIYQTPRYLVIGTGKKITLECSQTMGHDKMYWYQQDPGMELHLIHYSYGVNSTEKGDLSSESTVSRIRTEHFPLTLESARPSHTSQYLCASSNSAAGGGETQYFGPGTRLLVL.